A single T cell receptor beta chain is shown here with its context. This CDR3 region has 16 residues. V was clipped by 5 bases and J by 3 bases; unmatched bases: 9. CDR1 is MDHEN and CDR2 is SYDVKM in the germline V gene. The repertoire was sequenced with immunoSEQ multiplex PCR; TCRdb's copy has only in-frame clones and lacks some. The top ten hold around 2% of the sample, which has approximately 300,000 clones, 75% to 90% seen once. The data originate from a study of blood T cell repertoires in COVID-19. Sequencing was performed on PBMCs or T cells enriched from blood (not recorded which). The V and J genes are TRBV28 and TRBJ1-5; 8 bases match TRBD1. The sequence was obtained from a woman in her 30s who had been exposed to COVID-19. CDR3 DNA sequence: TGTGCCAGCAGTACCCGGACAGGGAATTACAATCAGCCCCAGCATTTT. It is translated as CASSTRTGNYNQPQHF. The whole variable domain, filled in from reference TRBV28 and TRBJ1-5, reads DVKVTQSSRYLVKRTGEKVFLECVQDMDHENMFWYRQDPGLGLRLIYFSYDVKMKEKGDIPEGYSVSREKKERFSLILESASTNQTSMYLCASSTRTGNYNQPQHFGDGTRLSIL.